A selection of T cell receptor beta chains follows, all from one sample in a study of T cell responses to AZD1222 COVID-19 vaccine. Profiled with immunoSEQ multiplex PCR; TCRdb holds only in-frame clones, not every one. This table has about 42,000 clones, about nine tenths appearing once. This sample comprised peripheral blood, obtained 28 days after the second AZD1222 dose. These receptors were obtained from an adult who received the AZD1222 COVID-19 vaccine. The CDR3 runs from the conserved cysteine through the conserved F or W. Fields, in order: CDR3 length, V gene, clone size, J gene, D gene, CDR3 DNA, CDR3 protein. The D gene is left open where the match is weak. Size tells how often a clone was seen (once, few, many) or the class of an expanded clone, and some rows leave it out.

>13|TRBV12-3/TRBV12-4|-|TRBJ1-2|-
TGTGCCAGCAGTTGGGGCGGGTTCTATGGCTACACCTTC
CASSWGGFYGYTF
>13|TRBV5-1|-|TRBJ2-7|-
TGCGCCAGCAGCTCCCCCACGGGCTACGAGCAGTACTTC
CASSSPTGYEQYF
>13|TRBV5-1|few|TRBJ1-1|-
TGCGCCAGCAGCCCCCAGGGAAACACTGAAGCTTTCTTT
CASSPQGNTEAFF
>15|TRBV6-5|-|TRBJ1-2|-
TGTGCCAGCAGTACTCTCAGTGTAGCTAACTATGGCTACACCTTC
CASSTLSVANYGYTF
>15|TRBV6-5|-|TRBJ1-1|-
TGTGCCAGCGGGTCTTTGCCCGAAATGAACACTGAAGCTTTCTTT
CASGSLPEMNTEAFF
>13|TRBV7-9|-|TRBJ1-2|-
TGTGCCAGCAGCTTAAGTGCAGGCCCCGGCTACACCTTC
CASSLSAGPGYTF
>13|TRBV11-3|-|TRBJ2-2|-
TGTGCCAGCAGCTTAGAGAACACCGGGGAGCTGTTTTTT
CASSLENTGELFF
>18|TRBV21-1|few|TRBJ1-3|-
TGTGCCAGCAGCACCTCCCCGGGACAGGGCAATGCTGGAAACACCATATATTTT
CASSTSPGQGNAGNTIYF
>13|TRBV6-5|-|TRBJ1-5|-
TGTGCCAGCAGTCAAACATGGAATCAGCCCCAGCATTTT
CASSQTWNQPQHF
>14|TRBV3-1/TRBV3-2|-|TRBJ2-1|-
TGTGCCAGCAGCCAAACGACTAGAAACAATGAGCAGTTCTTC
CASSQTTRNNEQFF
>15|TRBV12-5|-|TRBJ1-1|-
TGTGCTAGTGGTTTGGGACAGTCTGGGAACACTGAAGCTTTCTTT
CASGLGQSGNTEAFF
>13|TRBV5-1|-|TRBJ1-2|TRBD1
TGCGCCAGCAGCTTTCAGGGGGCGGGCGGCTACACCTTC
CASSFQGAGGYTF
>13|TRBV10-3|-|TRBJ2-3|-
TGTGCCATCAGTGAGGTGGGAGCCGATACGCAGTATTTT
CAISEVGADTQYF
>16|TRBV6-2/TRBV6-3|-|TRBJ1-1|-
TGTGCCAGCAGTTACGCGGCTCGGAGGATTAACACTGAAGCTTTCTTT
CASSYAARRINTEAFF
>14|TRBV11-2|-|TRBJ2-7|-
TGTGCCAGCAGCTTGCCAGGGAGTCCCTACGAGCAGTACTTC
CASSLPGSPYEQYF
>13|TRBV4-1|-|TRBJ2-2|-
TGCGCCAGCAGCCAAGGTTGGTCCGGGGAGCTGTTTTTT
CASSQGWSGELFF
>17|TRBV6-2/TRBV6-3|few|TRBJ2-1|TRBD2
TGTGCCAGCAACCCAAAACTGGGACTAGCGGGAGGGCTCGGGCAGTTCTTC
CASNPKLGLAGGLGQFF
>14|TRBV6-5|-|TRBJ2-2|TRBD2
TGTGCCAGCAAGCGGGGGGGCTCAGCCGGGGAGCTGTTTTTT
CASKRGGSAGELFF
>17|TRBV7-9|once|TRBJ1-4|-
TGTGCCAGCGCCAAGGGTGGAAAGGGGCAGCAGGATGAAAAACTGTTTTTT
CASAKGGKGQQDEKLFF
>13|TRBV20-1|-|TRBJ1-3|-
TGCAGTGCTAGTCGGACGATTGGAAACACCATATATTTT
CSASRTIGNTIYF
>15|TRBV7-3|-|TRBJ1-6|-
TGTGCCAGCAGCTTAGGGGCAGGGCTGAATTCACCCCTCCACTTT
CASSLGAGLNSPLHF
>14|TRBV2|-|TRBJ2-7|-
TGTGCCAGCATGACCGGCAGGCCAACCTACGAGCAGTACTTC
CASMTGRPTYEQYF
>13|TRBV14|once|TRBJ2-1|-
TGTGCCAGCAGCCGGGGAAGGGGTAATGAGCAGTTCTTC
CASSRGRGNEQFF
>16|TRBV15|-|TRBJ2-3|-
TGTGCCACCAGCAGAGAAGCAGGGAATATCCCAGATACGCAGTATTTT
CATSREAGNIPDTQYF
>21|TRBV4-3|-|TRBJ2-7|TRBD2
TGCGCCAGCAGCCTCGCTGTGGCGCCGGACGGGCCACTAGCGGGAGGGCGGGAGCAGTACTTC
CASSLAVAPDGPLAGGREQYF
>13|TRBV12-3/TRBV12-4|-|TRBJ2-2|-
TGTGCCAGCAGAACCAACCAAGGCGGGGAGCTGTTTTTT
CASRTNQGGELFF
>11|TRBV24-1|-|TRBJ1-2|-
TGTGCCACCAGTGAAGGGTATGGCTACACCTTC
CATSEGYGYTF
>12|TRBV7-2|-|TRBJ2-3|-
TGTGCCAGCAGCATCAACACAGATACGCAGTATTTT
CASSINTDTQYF